The present T cell receptor (beta chain) was sequenced within a study of blood T cell repertoires in COVID-19. As for the study in general: From the United States, Italy and Spain came samples of acute and convalescent COVID-19. Sources were T cells, B-cell-depleted T cells, or PBMCs; the material itself was cDNA or gDNA.

V lost 6 bases, J lost 1 base, and 9 bases lay in between. CDR1 PRHDT and CDR2 FYEKMQ come from the germline V gene (reference sequence). CDR3 size: 13 residues. The authors' processing: Estimation of nucleated cell counts was performed using reference gene primer amplification. Profiled with immunoSEQ multiplex PCR; TCRdb holds only in-frame clones, not every one. Clonal size and the V and J genes are those of that table, whereas D and trimming came from the DNA. The sample has 150,000 to 200,000 clones; roughly nine tenths are singletons. Enrolment of Seattle patients took place during active infection, and they were followed longitudinally.

This rearrangement joins TRBV13 to TRBJ1-1, with D unclear. Sequencing was performed on peripheral blood. This TCR came from a woman in her sixties or seventies with COVID-19, enrolled during active disease. CDR3 coding DNA: TGTGCCAGCAGATTGAGGGCGAACACTGAAGCTTTCTTT. Translation: CASRLRANTEAFF.